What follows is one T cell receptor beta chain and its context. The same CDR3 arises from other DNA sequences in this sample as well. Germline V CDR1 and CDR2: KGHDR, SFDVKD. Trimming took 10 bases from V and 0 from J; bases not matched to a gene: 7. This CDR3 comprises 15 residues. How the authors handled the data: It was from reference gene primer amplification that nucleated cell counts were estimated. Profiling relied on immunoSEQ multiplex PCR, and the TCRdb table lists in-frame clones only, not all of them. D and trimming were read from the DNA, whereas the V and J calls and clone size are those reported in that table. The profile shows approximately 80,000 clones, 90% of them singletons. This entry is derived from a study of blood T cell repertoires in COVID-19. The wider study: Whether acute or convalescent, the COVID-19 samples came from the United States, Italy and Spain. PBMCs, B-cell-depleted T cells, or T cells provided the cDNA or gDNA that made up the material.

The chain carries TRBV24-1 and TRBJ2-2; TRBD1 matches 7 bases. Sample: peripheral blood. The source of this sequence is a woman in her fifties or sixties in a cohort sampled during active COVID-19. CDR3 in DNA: TGTGCCACTCGACAGGGCTCCGCGAACACCGGGGAGCTGTTTTTT. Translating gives CATRQGSANTGELFF.